This T cell receptor (beta chain) was sequenced during a study of blood T cell repertoires in COVID-19. Germline V gene lookup returns CDR1 SGHRS and CDR2 YFSETQ. V was clipped by 4 bases and J by 4 bases; unmatched bases: 7. The CDR3 runs to 15 residues. Sequencing was performed with immunoSEQ multiplex PCR; in TCRdb, only in-frame clones are kept and a portion is missing. The sample has approximately 150,000 clones, roughly 86% seen once. The sequence was collected from a woman aged 55-70 years with acute or convalescent COVID-19. Sequenced: peripheral blood. This chain links TRBV5-1 with TRBJ2-1, with 8 bases fitting TRBD1. CDR3 loop: CASSTGTGPYNEQFF. The DNA for the CDR3 is TGCGCCAGCAGCACCGGGACAGGTCCTTACAATGAGCAGTTCTTC. Using reference TRBV5-1 and TRBJ2-1 for the parts outside the CDR3, the full variable domain is KAGVTQTPRYLIKTRGQQVTLSCSPISGHRSVSWYQQTPGQGLQFLFEYFSETQRNKGNFPGRFSGRQFSNSRSEMNVSTLELGDSALYLCASSTGTGPYNEQFFGPGTRLTVL.